Included here is one TCR beta chain sequence, with context. The authors' processing: Amplifying reference gene primers gave estimates of nucleated cell counts. The method was immunoSEQ multiplex PCR; TCRdb's version includes in-frame clones alone and lacks a portion of them. V, J and clone size reflect that table, while D and trimming were determined from the DNA. This sample has 75,000 to 95,000 clones, with 90% found just once. This entry comes from a study of blood T cell repertoires in COVID-19. About the research overall: Donors in the United States, Italy and Spain gave samples during acute or convalescent COVID-19. PBMCs, B-cell-depleted T cells, or T cells were the source of the cDNA or gDNA that made up the material.

Germline CDR1 is ENHRY and CDR2 is SYGVKD. The CDR3 covers 14 residues. V was pared by 10 bases and J by 7 bases, with 22 bases between. This clonotype was sampled from a man aged 55 to 69 with acute or convalescent COVID-19. Sequences were obtained from peripheral blood. This chain joins TRBV10-3 and TRBJ1-1; maybe TRBD1 (6 bases). CDR3 amino acids: CATGRAGATNEAFF. The CDR3 DNA sequence: TGTGCCACCGGCCGGGCGGGGGCGACAAATGAAGCTTTCTTT.